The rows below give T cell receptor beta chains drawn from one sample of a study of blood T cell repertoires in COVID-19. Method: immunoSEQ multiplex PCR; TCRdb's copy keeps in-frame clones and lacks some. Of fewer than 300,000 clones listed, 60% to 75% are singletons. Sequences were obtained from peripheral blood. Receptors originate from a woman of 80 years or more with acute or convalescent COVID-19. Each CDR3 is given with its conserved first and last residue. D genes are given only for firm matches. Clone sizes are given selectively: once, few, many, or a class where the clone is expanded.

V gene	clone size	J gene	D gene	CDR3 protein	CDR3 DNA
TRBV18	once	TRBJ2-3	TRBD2	CASSPLVGLAGFTDTQYF	TGTGCCAGCTCACCACTAGTTGGATTAGCGGGGTTCACAGATACGCAGTATTTT
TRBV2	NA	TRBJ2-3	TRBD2	CASSRLAGAGDTQYF	TGTGCCAGCAGTCGACTAGCGGGAGCTGGAGATACGCAGTATTTT
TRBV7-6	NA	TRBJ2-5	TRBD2	CASSPLGGGSQETQYF	TGTGCCAGCAGCCCACTTGGCGGGGGTTCTCAAGAGACCCAGTACTTC
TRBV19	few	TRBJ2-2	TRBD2	CASSIGKRGGQYGELFF	TGTGCCAGTAGTATCGGAAAGCGGGGGGGCCAGTACGGGGAGCTGTTTTTT
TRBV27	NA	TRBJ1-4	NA	CASSLQGRGEKLFF	TGTGCCAGCAGTTTACAGGGGAGGGGGGAAAAACTGTTTTTT
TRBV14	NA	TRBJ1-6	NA	CASSQVGGAGALHF	TGTGCCAGCAGCCAAGTGGGGGGCGCGGGGGCCCTCCACTTT
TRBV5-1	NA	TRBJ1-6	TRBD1	CASSEGQGASPLHF	TGCGCCAGCAGCGAGGGACAGGGAGCTTCACCCCTCCACTTT
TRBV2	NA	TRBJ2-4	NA	CASSVGAIDIQYF	TGTGCCAGCAGTGTGGGAGCGATAGACATTCAGTACTTC
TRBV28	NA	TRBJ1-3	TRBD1	CASSLLGQGSGNTIYF	TGTGCCAGCAGTTTGCTGGGACAGGGCTCTGGAAACACCATATATTTT
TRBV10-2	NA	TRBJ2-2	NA	CASNRAGSTGELFF	TGCGCCAGCAACCGGGCGGGAAGTACCGGGGAGCTGTTTTTT
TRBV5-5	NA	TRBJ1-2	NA	CASSLLMGGGREDGYTF	TGTGCCAGCAGCTTGTTAATGGGGGGAGGCAGAGAGGATGGCTACACCTTC
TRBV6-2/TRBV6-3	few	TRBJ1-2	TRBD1	CASSYLHTGEWQANYGYTF	TGTGCCAGCAGTTACCTCCATACAGGGGAATGGCAGGCTAACTATGGCTACACCTTC
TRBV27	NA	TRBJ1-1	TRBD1	CASSLTEGGSEAFF	TGTGCCAGCAGTTTAACGGAAGGGGGCTCTGAAGCTTTCTTT
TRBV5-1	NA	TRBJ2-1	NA	CASSRPTGGLDEQFF	TGCGCCAGCAGCCGACCGACAGGGGGACTAGATGAGCAGTTCTTC
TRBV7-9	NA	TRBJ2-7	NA	CASSKDGTYEQYF	TGTGCCAGCTCGAAGGACGGGACCTACGAGCAGTACTTC
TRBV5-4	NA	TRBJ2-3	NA	CASSPRQVGDTQYF	TGTGCCAGCAGCCCCCGCCAGGTTGGAGATACGCAGTATTTT
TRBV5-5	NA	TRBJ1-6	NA	CASSLAQGKVSYNSPLHF	TGTGCCAGCAGCTTGGCCCAGGGGAAGGTGTCCTATAATTCACCCCTCCACTTT
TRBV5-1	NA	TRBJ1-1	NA	CASSSGLTNTEAFF	TGCGCCAGCAGCTCGGGACTGACGAACACTGAAGCTTTCTTT
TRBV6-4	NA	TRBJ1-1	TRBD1	CASSQTGGSEAFF	TGTGCCAGCAGTCAGACAGGGGGTTCTGAAGCTTTCTTT
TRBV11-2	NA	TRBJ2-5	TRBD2	CASSLGLWGLDLETQYF	TGTGCCAGCAGCTTAGGACTTTGGGGACTAGATTTAGAGACCCAGTACTTC
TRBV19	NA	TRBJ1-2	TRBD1	CASSPLQGASDYGYTF	TGTGCCAGTAGTCCCCTACAGGGGGCTTCGGACTATGGCTACACCTTC
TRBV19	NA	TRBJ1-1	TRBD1	CASNHRGQVTEAFF	TGTGCCAGTAACCACAGGGGGCAAGTCACTGAAGCTTTCTTT
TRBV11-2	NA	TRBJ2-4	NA	CASSLTLSRLNIQYF	TGTGCCAGCAGCCTTACCCTCTCTAGGTTAAACATTCAGTACTTC
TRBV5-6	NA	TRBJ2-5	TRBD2	CASSFGLAGGRETQYF	TGTGCCAGCAGCTTCGGGCTAGCGGGAGGGCGGGAGACCCAGTACTTC
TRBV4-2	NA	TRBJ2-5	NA	CASSQESLQGRETQYF	TGTGCCAGCAGCCAAGAAAGCTTACAGGGGAGGGAGACCCAGTACTTC
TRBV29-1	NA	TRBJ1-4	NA	CSVEDSGEAEKLFF	TGCAGCGTTGAAGATAGCGGGGAGGCGGAAAAACTGTTTTTT
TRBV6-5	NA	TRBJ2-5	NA	CASSSGPGAPQETQYF	TGTGCCAGCAGTTCGGGACCAGGGGCCCCCCAAGAGACCCAGTACTTC
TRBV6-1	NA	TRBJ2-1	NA	CASSDQRPYNEQFF	TGTGCCAGCAGTGACCAGCGGCCCTACAATGAGCAGTTCTTC
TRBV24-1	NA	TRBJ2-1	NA	CATSRAGSGEQFF	TGTGCCACCAGTCGGGCAGGGTCGGGTGAGCAGTTCTTC
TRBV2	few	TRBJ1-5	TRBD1	CASSAGGMGNQPQHF	TGTGCCAGCAGCGCAGGGGGCATGGGCAATCAGCCCCAGCATTTT
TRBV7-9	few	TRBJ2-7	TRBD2	CASSLVAGLSSEQYF	TGTGCCAGCAGCTTAGTAGCGGGGCTAAGCTCCGAGCAGTACTTC
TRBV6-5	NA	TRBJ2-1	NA	CASTPIVATDEQFF	TGTGCCAGCACCCCAATCGTAGCGACGGATGAGCAGTTCTTC
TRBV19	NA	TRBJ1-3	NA	CASSPRGGTGNTIYF	TGTGCCAGTAGCCCACGGGGCGGGACTGGAAACACCATATATTTT
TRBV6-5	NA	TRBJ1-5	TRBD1	CASSWNTGDGRPQHF	TGTGCCAGCAGTTGGAATACAGGGGACGGACGGCCCCAGCATTTT
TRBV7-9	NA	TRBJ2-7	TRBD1	CASSSGTGVYEQYF	TGTGCCAGCAGCTCCGGGACAGGGGTCTACGAGCAGTACTTC
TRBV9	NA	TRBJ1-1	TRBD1	CASRRGQWDTEAFF	TGTGCCAGCAGAAGGGGGCAGTGGGACACTGAAGCTTTCTTT
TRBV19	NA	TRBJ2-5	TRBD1	CASSGGQGGNQETQYF	TGTGCCAGTAGTGGGGGACAGGGGGGAAACCAAGAGACCCAGTACTTC
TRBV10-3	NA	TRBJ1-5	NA	CAINQFVRRATQEDSNQPQHF	TGTGCCATCAACCAATTCGTTCGGAGGGCTACCCAGGAGGATAGCAATCAGCCCCAGCATTTT
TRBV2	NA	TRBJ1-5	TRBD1	CASSEGQNSNQPQHF	TGTGCCAGCAGTGAGGGACAGAATAGCAATCAGCCCCAGCATTTT
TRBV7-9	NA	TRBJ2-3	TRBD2	CASRKYASGRSTDTQYF	TGTGCCAGCCGCAAGTATGCTAGCGGAAGAAGTACAGATACGCAGTATTTT
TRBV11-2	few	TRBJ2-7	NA	CASSFDRREQYF	TGTGCCAGCAGCTTCGACAGACGCGAGCAGTACTTC
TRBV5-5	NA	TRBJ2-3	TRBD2	CASSLAVSGGEDTQYF	TGTGCCAGCAGCTTGGCAGTTAGCGGGGGGGAAGATACGCAGTATTTT
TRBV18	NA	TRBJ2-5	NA	CASSPGLLETQYF	TGTGCCAGCTCACCCGGACTATTAGAGACCCAGTACTTC
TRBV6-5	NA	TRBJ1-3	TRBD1	CASSYTGQGGNTIYF	TGTGCCAGCAGTTACACCGGACAGGGGGGAAACACCATATATTTT
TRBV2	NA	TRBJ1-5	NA	CASSEDGGGAQPQHF	TGTGCCAGCAGTGAAGACGGAGGGGGGGCCCAGCCCCAGCATTTT